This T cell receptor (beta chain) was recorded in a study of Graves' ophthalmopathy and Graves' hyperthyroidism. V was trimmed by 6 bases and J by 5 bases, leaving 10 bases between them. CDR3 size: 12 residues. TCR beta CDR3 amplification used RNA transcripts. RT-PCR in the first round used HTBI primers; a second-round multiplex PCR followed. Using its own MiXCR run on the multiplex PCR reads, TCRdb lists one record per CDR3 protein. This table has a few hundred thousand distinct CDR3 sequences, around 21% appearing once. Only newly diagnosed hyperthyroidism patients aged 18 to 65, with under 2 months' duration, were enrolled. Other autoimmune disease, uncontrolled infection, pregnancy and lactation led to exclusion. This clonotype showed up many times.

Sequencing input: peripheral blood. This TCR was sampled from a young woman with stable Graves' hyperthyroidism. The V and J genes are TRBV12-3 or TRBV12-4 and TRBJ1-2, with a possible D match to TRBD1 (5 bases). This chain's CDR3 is CASSPRGYGYTF. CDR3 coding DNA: TGTGCCAGCAGCCCTCGGGGGTATGGCTACACCTTC.